These 25 T cell receptor beta chains came from one sample sequenced in a study of blood T cell repertoires in COVID-19. The data were produced by immunoSEQ multiplex PCR, yet TCRdb's version contains in-frame clones alone and is incomplete. The table has approximately 150,000 clones, roughly 89% seen once. The sequenced material came from peripheral blood. The receptor source for this set is a man aged 50-60 years with active or convalescent COVID-19.

V usage is TRBV7-8 and J usage is TRBJ2-5, with a possible D match to TRBD2 (5 bases). The CDR3 consists of 16 residues. Per the germline V gene, CDR1 is SGHVS and CDR2 is FQNEAQ. V lost 0 bases and J 7 bases, leaving 18 bases between the germline ends. The CDR3 DNA sequence: TGTGCCAGCAGCTTAGCCCCAGAGGCAGCCGGAGGGACCCAGTACTTC. Protein: CASSLAPEAAGGTQYF.

This clone came up a few times. This chain joins TRBV12-3 or TRBV12-4 and TRBJ2-7; possible D gene TRBD1, 5 bases. This CDR3 contains 13 residues. With 5 bases removed from V and 3 bases from J, the gap between germline ends came to 11 bases. CDR3 region: CASSGLRGYEQYF. In DNA, the CDR3 is TGTGCCAGCAGTGGCCTTAGGGGCTACGAGCAGTACTTC.

CDR3: CASSRTSGETQYF. In DNA, the CDR3 is TGTGCCAGCAGTCGGACTAGCGGAGAGACCCAGTACTTC. The rearrangement links TRBV6-5 to TRBJ2-5; TRBD2 matches at 10 bases. Germline V gene data show CDR1 as MNHEY and CDR2 as SVGAGI. With 5 bases clipped from V and 4 bases from J, the junction kept 1 base outside the gene matches. This CDR3 has 13 residues.

The genes are TRBV2 and TRBJ2-2, with TRBD1 identical over 9 bases. Germline trimming cut 8 bases from V and 2 bases from J; bases unmatched to any gene: 3. The CDR3 sequence is 14 residues long. CDR1 SNHLY and CDR2 FYNNEI come from the germline V gene. The CDR3 DNA sequence: TGTGCCAGCCAACAGGGGGCTAACACCGGGGAGCTGTTTTTT. Protein product: CASQQGANTGELFF. The entire variable domain, with the rest obtained from reference TRBV2 and TRBJ2-2, is as follows: EPEVTQTPSHQVTQMGQEVILRCVPISNHLYFYWYRQILGQKVEFLVSFYNNEISEKSEIFDDQFSVERPDGSNFTLKIRSTKLEDSAMYFCASQQGANTGELFFGEGSRLTVL.

The chain couples TRBV2 to TRBJ1-1; D is undetermined. This CDR3 contains 14 residues. V was cut by 8 bases and J by 0 bases, with 13 bases left in between. The germline V gene has CDR1 SNHLY and CDR2 FYNNEI. This chain's CDR3 is CASLSRRLNTEAFF. The CDR3 region has the DNA TGTGCCAGCCTATCGCGGAGATTGAACACTGAAGCTTTCTTT.

On this clone itself: Other DNA sequences from this sample encode an identical CDR3 as well. The J gene is TRBJ1-1, the V gene TRBV18; TRBD1 might be the D (6 bases). Germline CDR1 reads KGHSH; CDR2 reads LQKENI. V dropped 6 bases and J dropped 5 bases, with 10 bases sitting between them. This CDR3 is 12 amino acids long. Written as DNA, the CDR3 is TGTGCCAGCTCTCCCGGACAGACTGAAGCTTTCTTT. It translates to CASSPGQTEAFF.

The chain recombines TRBV6-2 or TRBV6-3 with TRBJ2-5; TRBD2 is a possible D gene (5 bases). V lost 2 bases to trimming and J lost 0 bases, with 13 bases between them. CDR3 length: 16 amino acids. CDR1 MNHEY and CDR2 SVGEGT come from the germline V gene. This chain's CDR3 is CASSYPPSKYQETQYF. In DNA, the CDR3 is TGTGCCAGCAGTTACCCCCCTAGCAAGTACCAAGAGACCCAGTACTTC.

The chain links TRBV3-1 (or the pseudogene TRBV3-2) to TRBJ1-3, with D uncertain. Between the trimmed V and J ends, which lost 2 bases and 6 bases, there was a span of 5 bases. CDR3 length: 12 amino acids. Germline V gene data show CDR1 as LGHDT and CDR2 as YNNKEL (reference sequence). CDR3 bases: TGTGCCAGCAGCCAATTAGAAAACACCATATATTTT. It is translated as CASSQLENTIYF.

The genes are TRBV19 and TRBJ1-2, with 7 nucleotides matching TRBD1. This CDR3 has 15 residues. The V gene's germline CDR1 is LNHDA and CDR2 SQIVND (reference sequence). V shed 4 bases, J shed 7 bases, and the junction held 12 bases outside the gene matches. CDR3 sequence: CASSTAGQMLSGYTF. Here the CDR3 DNA reads TGTGCCAGTAGTACCGCGGGACAGATGCTCTCTGGCTACACCTTC.

The gene calls are TRBV28 and TRBJ1-2; D possibly corresponds to TRBD1 (6 bases). The germline V gene has CDR1 MDHEN and CDR2 SYDVKM. The CDR3 is 13 residues long. Trimming shortened V by 3 bases and J by 7 bases, and 12 bases separated the two germline ends. CDR3 sequence reads: CASSFQGISGYTF. The CDR3 region has the DNA TGTGCCAGCAGTTTTCAGGGGATCTCTGGCTACACCTTC.

The chain recombines TRBV10-1 with TRBJ2-3, with TRBD2 identical over 8 bases. This CDR3 region has 15 residues. Germline CDR1 reads WNHNN; CDR2 reads SYGVQD (reference sequence). V lost 6 bases to trimming and J lost 4 bases; unmatched junction nucleotides: 9. The CDR3: CASRASGGRSDTQYF. The CDR3 region has the DNA TGCGCCAGCAGAGCCAGCGGGGGAAGGTCAGATACGCAGTATTTT.

The chain links TRBV19 to TRBJ1-3; 10 bases are a match to TRBD1. This CDR3 has 16 amino acids. Germline assignment: CDR1 LNHDA and CDR2 SQIVND (reference sequence). V dropped 6 bases and J dropped 0; count of bases not matched to a gene: 5. The CDR3 is CASRPRTGGSGNTIYF. The CDR3 DNA reads TGTGCCAGTAGACCCCGGACAGGGGGCTCTGGAAACACCATATATTTT.

The chain joins TRBV5-1 to TRBJ1-1; TRBD1 agrees at 12 bases. This CDR3 spans 16 amino acids. Trimming cost V 4 bases and J 6 bases; bases outside gene matches: 10. The germline V gene has CDR1 SGHRS and CDR2 YFSETQ. This CDR3 reads CASSPEGQGARSEAFF. The CDR3 nucleotides read TGCGCCAGCAGCCCCGAGGGACAGGGGGCGCGATCTGAAGCTTTCTTT.

The chain has TRBV11-2 and TRBJ2-1; D is unresolved. V gave up 0 bases and J gave up 0 bases, with 9 bases separating them. The CDR3 totals 16 residues. Germline V gives CDR1 SGHAT, CDR2 FQNNGV. The CDR3 DNA follows: TGTGCCAGCAGCTTAGATCGGCCAGGCTCCTACAATGAGCAGTTCTTC. Its protein product is CASSLDRPGSYNEQFF.

The V gene is TRBV2, the J gene TRBJ2-3, with D possibly TRBD2 on 6 matching bases. Trimming cost V 7 bases and J 4 bases, with 21 bases left between them. Germline loops: CDR1 SNHLY, CDR2 FYNNEI. The CDR3 loop spans 16 amino acids. Here the CDR3 reads CASNLDLRRVSDTQYF. The CDR3 DNA follows: TGTGCCAGCAATTTGGACCTGAGGAGGGTATCAGATACGCAGTATTTT.

The chain joins TRBV5-1 to TRBJ1-2; 7 positions agree with TRBD1. In germline, CDR1 is SGHRS, CDR2 YFSETQ. V was pared by 2 bases and J by 5 bases, with 9 bases of the junction left unmatched. This CDR3 is built from 15 residues. The CDR3 region is CASSFARGIDYGYTF. CDR3 coding DNA: TGCGCCAGCAGCTTCGCCAGGGGGATTGATTATGGCTACACCTTC. The complete variable domain, with remaining parts taken from reference TRBV5-1 and TRBJ1-2, reads KAGVTQTPRYLIKTRGQQVTLSCSPISGHRSVSWYQQTPGQGLQFLFEYFSETQRNKGNFPGRFSGRQFSNSRSEMNVSTLELGDSALYLCASSFARGIDYGYTFGSGTRLTVV.

This rearrangement joins TRBV7-8 to TRBJ2-2, with 10 bases that match TRBD2. Germline CDR1 is SGHVS and CDR2 is FQNEAQ. There are 17 residues in the CDR3. With V trimmed by 4 bases and J by 4 bases, 9 bases remained unmatched. The CDR3 DNA follows: TGTGCCAGCAGCTCCCCGCGGACTAGCGGACGCACCGGGGAGCTGTTTTTT. It yields the protein CASSSPRTSGRTGELFF. Variable domain in full (rest from reference TRBV7-8 and TRBJ2-2): GAGVSQSPRYKVAKRGQDVALRCDPISGHVSLFWYQQALGQGPEFLTYFQNEAQLDKSGLPSDRFFAERPEGSVSTLKIQRTQQEDSAVYLCASSSPRTSGRTGELFFGEGSRLTVL.

This rearrangement joins TRBV3-1 (or the pseudogene TRBV3-2) to TRBJ2-7, with D tentatively TRBD1 (5 bases). The CDR3 has 13 residues. V shed 3 bases and J shed 5 bases, with 11 bases lying between them. Germline V lookup: CDR1 LGHDT, CDR2 YNNKEL (reference sequence). The CDR3 sequence is CASSQGRVHEQYF. As DNA, the CDR3 is TGTGCCAGCAGCCAGGGCAGGGTCCACGAGCAGTACTTC.

DNA of the CDR3: TGCGCCAGCAGCTTGGCCCTGACGGGGTTCGACTACGAGCAGTACTTC. Encoded protein: CASSLALTGFDYEQYF. V usage is TRBV5-1 and J usage is TRBJ2-7; a weak D match, TRBD2 (5 bases). CDR1 is SGHRS, CDR2 YFSETQ, per germline. V gave up 0 bases and J gave up 3 bases, with 16 bases separating them. This CDR3 region has 16 residues.

The chain carries TRBV11-3 and TRBJ2-5; 7 nucleotides agree with TRBD1. This CDR3 comprises 16 residues. Losses at the gene ends were 2 bases for V and 3 bases for J; bases not matched to a gene: 9. Germline assignment: CDR1 SGHNT and CDR2 YENEEA. CDR3 sequence: CASSLQGVGTEETQYF. CDR3 in DNA: TGTGCCAGCAGCTTACAAGGAGTAGGGACAGAAGAGACCCAGTACTTC.

The chain has TRBV6-5 and TRBJ2-7; the match to TRBD2 covers 8 bases. The V segment lost 7 bases and the J segment 5 bases; nucleotides outside the gene matches: 7. The V gene's germline CDR1 is MNHEY and CDR2 SVGAGI. The CDR3 is 13 amino acids. The CDR3 here is CASNSGSLDEQYF. The CDR3 DNA reads TGTGCCAGCAACAGCGGGAGTTTGGACGAGCAGTACTTC.

The chain uses TRBV28 and TRBJ2-3; 8 bases fit TRBD2. Germline CDR1 MDHEN, CDR2 SYDVKM. The V gene end was trimmed by 6 bases and the J gene end by 3 bases; junction bases not matched to a gene: 11. This CDR3 has 16 residues. DNA for the CDR3: TGTGCCAGCAGCACCAAAAGCGGGAGTAAAACAGATACGCAGTATTTT. This codes for CASSTKSGSKTDTQYF.

The chain recombines TRBV21-1 with TRBJ2-2; no DNA check was done on the table's D call, TRBD2. TRBV21-1 is a pseudogene. This CDR3 has 14 amino acids. This CDR3 is CASSPRENTGELFF. Here the CDR3 DNA reads TGTGCCAGCAGCCCGCGGGAGAACACCGGGGAGCTGTTTTTT.

The V and J genes are TRBV28 and TRBJ1-3, with D possibly being TRBD1 (6 bases). Germline V lookup: CDR1 MDHEN, CDR2 SYDVKM. This CDR3 has 13 amino acids. The V end was cut by 8 bases, the J end by 0 bases, with 8 bases between. The CDR3 sequence: CASRTDSGNTIYF. The CDR3 region has the DNA TGTGCCAGCCGGACAGACTCTGGAAACACCATATATTTT.

The J gene is TRBJ2-3, the V gene TRBV29-1; no definite D call. CDR1 is SQVTM and CDR2 is ANQGSEA in the germline V gene. Trimming removed 3 bases at V and 3 bases at J, with 10 bases between. CDR3 size: 13 residues. In DNA form, the CDR3 reads TGCAGCGTTGATTCCTCCGGGACAGATACGCAGTATTTT. Protein sequence: CSVDSSGTDTQYF.